This TCR beta chain originates from a study of T-cell reconstitution after alpha-beta-depleted transplantation in children. Trimming took 6 bases from V and 1 from J, leaving 13 bases between them. CDR3 length: 15 amino acids. For TCRbeta, the library was prepared with unique molecular identifiers. Each CDR3 protein is one row after TCRdb ran MiXCR on the PCR reads. This sample has about 610,000 distinct CDR3 sequences, with approximately 10% found just once. Only a few counts were recorded for this clonotype. This sequence joins TRBV12-3 or TRBV12-4 and TRBJ2-4; maybe TRBD1 (6 bases). This receptor was taken from a human donor who donated a stem cell graft to a child with acute myeloid leukemia. The source was PBMCs from the stem cell graft donor, collected from the stem cell graft. The CDR3 is CASSPGHGAKNIQYF. The CDR3 bases are TGTGCCAGCAGCCCGGGACATGGGGCCAAAAACATTCAGTACTTC.